The 10 T cell receptor beta chains in this list originate from one sample, sequenced in a study of T-cell memory formation after mild COVID-19. Via MiXCR, TCRdb re-called the 5' RACE reads, giving one row per CDR3 protein. The repertoire holds around 420,000 distinct CDR3 sequences, with roughly 24% as singletons. Sequences were obtained from PBMCs or a T cell subset sorted from them (not recorded which). The receptors were gathered from an adult woman who had mild COVID-19 (a few samples of this study predate the infection). Cell type and time point are not known.

The rearrangement joins TRBV27 to TRBJ2-2; D is undetermined. Trimming took 6 bases from V and 3 from J, leaving 8 bases between them. CDR1 MNHEY and CDR2 SMNVEV come from the germline V gene (reference sequence). The CDR3 is 13 amino acids. CDR3 coding DNA: TGTGCCAGCAGCCCTGCTCACACCGGGGAGCTGTTTTTT. Protein sequence: CASSPAHTGELFF.

CDR3 DNA: TGCAGTGCTAGGGCCCTGGGACAGGGGAGCACTGAAGCTTTCTTT. It is translated as CSARALGQGSTEAFF. This chain joins TRBV20-1 and TRBJ1-1; 10 bases match TRBD1. Trimming cost V 3 bases and J 4 bases; bases outside gene matches: 8. The CDR3 covers 15 residues. Germline loops: CDR1 DFQATT, CDR2 SNEGSKA (reference sequence).

This chain links TRBV18 with TRBJ2-3; tentatively, D is TRBD2 (6 bases). There are 20 residues in the CDR3. V was pared by 0 bases and J by 1 base, with 23 bases between. Germline lookup yields CDR1 KGHSH and CDR2 LQKENI. CDR3 DNA: TGTGCCAGCTCACCACCGAGGGCTAGCGACCCCATGAGACGCACAGATACGCAGTATTTT. It encodes CASSPPRASDPMRRTDTQYF.

This clonotype was picked up a small number of times. The genes are TRBV12-3 or TRBV12-4 and TRBJ2-7; 7 nucleotides align to TRBD1. The CDR3 loop spans 13 amino acids. Trimming at V came to 6 bases and at J to 3 bases, leaving 5 bases not matched to a gene. CDR3 in amino acids: CASSPRQGYEQYF. The CDR3 coding sequence is TGTGCCAGCAGCCCACGACAGGGCTACGAGCAGTACTTC.

This clonotype was seen a handful of times. The V and J genes are TRBV18 and TRBJ1-1; 9 bases are a match to TRBD1. J lost 3 bases, V lost 3 bases, and 5 bases had no gene match. Germline V gene data show CDR1 as KGHSH and CDR2 as LQKENI. This CDR3 comprises 15 residues. The CDR3 nucleotides read TGTGCCAGCTCACCTCGGGACAGGGTGTACACTGAAGCTTTCTTT. This gives the protein CASSPRDRVYTEAFF.

The rearrangement joins TRBV24-1 to TRBJ1-2; D is possibly TRBD1 (6 bases). CDR1 is KGHDR and CDR2 is SFDVKD in the germline V gene. This CDR3 region has 12 residues. The germline V and J ends were trimmed by 2 bases and 12 bases, with 12 bases remaining between them. CDR3 sequence (DNA): TGTGCCACCAGTGATTCGCAGGGGCGGGACACCTTC. Its protein is CATSDSQGRDTF.

There are a few counts of this clonotype. The CDR3 protein is CSARGMGHQETQYF. Written as DNA, the CDR3 is TGCAGTGCTAGGGGGATGGGACACCAAGAGACCCAGTACTTC. The rearrangement links TRBV20-1 to TRBJ2-5; D possibly matches TRBD1 or TRBD2 (5 bases each). The germline V gene encodes CDR1 DFQATT and CDR2 SNEGSKA (reference sequence). This CDR3 has 14 residues. V lost 3 bases to trimming and J lost 0 bases, with 11 bases between them.

This clonotype was recorded a few times. This chain links TRBV5-1 with TRBJ2-2; D gene ambiguous. V was cut by 2 bases and J by 0 bases, with 8 bases left in between. CDR3 length: 15 amino acids. Per the germline V gene, CDR1 is SGHRS and CDR2 is YFSETQ. CDR3 DNA sequence: TGCGCCAGCAGCTTTAGACCCGCGAACACCGGGGAGCTGTTTTTT. Translation: CASSFRPANTGELFF.

This clonotype was seen a few times. CDR3 region: CASSLVARNEQFF. The CDR3 DNA reads as TGTGCCAGCAGCTTGGTAGCGCGCAATGAGCAGTTCTTC. This chain uses TRBV5-4 with TRBJ2-1; a weak D match, TRBD2 (5 bases). This CDR3 has 13 amino acids. V lost 0 bases and J 6 bases, leaving 7 bases between the germline ends. Germline CDR1 is SGHNT and CDR2 is YYREEE (reference sequence). Based on the CDR3 plus reference TRBV5-4 and TRBJ2-1, the full variable domain is ETGVTQSPTHLIKTRGQQVTLRCSSQSGHNTVSWYQQALGQGPQFIFQYYREEENGRGNFPPRFSGLQFPNYSSELNVNALELDDSALYLCASSLVARNEQFFGPGTRLTVL.

The V gene is TRBV29-1, the J gene TRBJ1-1, with D possibly TRBD1 on 5 matching bases. V shed 6 bases and J shed 4 bases, with 6 bases lying between them. CDR1 is SQVTM and CDR2 is ANQGSEA in the germline V gene. The CDR3 spans 10 residues. The CDR3 spells CSVRVTEAFF. CDR3 DNA sequence: TGCAGCGTCAGGGTCACTGAAGCTTTCTTT.